Listed here are 27 T cell receptor beta chains from one sample, sequenced in a study of spatial heterogeneity in lung cancer. Study results and caveats: Higher tumor mutation counts went along with higher counts of expanded intratumoral alpha and beta TCRs.

TCRdb recomputed calls from the 5' RACE reads with MiXCR, one row per CDR3 protein. This table holds under 5,500 distinct CDR3 sequences, 9% to 15% found once. The time point: sample taken at primary tumor resection. Their cognate antigens are unknown. The material was lung tumor tissue, obtained at surgery. The receptor source for this set is a male donor with early-stage non-small cell lung cancer.

This clonotype is categorized as medium-sized. This sequence joins TRBV20-1 and TRBJ2-1, with 12 bases fitting TRBD2. Per the germline V gene, CDR1 is DFQATT and CDR2 is SNEGSKA (reference sequence). The CDR3 runs to 17 residues. J was trimmed by 6 bases and V by 1 base; bases with no gene match: 10. The CDR3 coding sequence is TGCAGTGCTAGAGTGGGCCTAGCGGGAGGGCCGGGCAATGAGCAGTTCTTC. Encoded protein: CSARVGLAGGPGNEQFF.

This clonotype showed up many times. The rearrangement joins TRBV6-5 to TRBJ2-7; no clear D gene. Trimming shortened V by 0 bases and J by 4 bases, and 13 bases separated the two germline ends. The V gene's germline CDR1 is MNHEY and CDR2 SVGAGI. This CDR3 spans 15 amino acids. CDR3 DNA: TGTGCCAGCAGTTACTCGGGGAAATACGGATACGAGCAGTACTTC. Translating gives CASSYSGKYGYEQYF.

The J gene is TRBJ2-7, the V gene TRBV10-3, with D perhaps matching TRBD1 (6 bases). V lost 6 bases, J lost 0 bases, and 9 bases lay in between. CDR1 is ENHRY, CDR2 SYGVKD, per germline. This CDR3 is built from 13 residues. The CDR3 DNA is TGTGCCATCAGGGACAGCAGCTCCTACGAGCAGTACTTC. Protein: CAIRDSSSYEQYF.

Turning to this clonotype: A much larger clone lies one base from this, so it may be a read error. This chain uses TRBV5-5 with TRBJ1-5; no reliable D call. The CDR3 runs to 15 residues. The germline CDR1 and CDR2 sequences are SGHKS and YYEKEE (reference sequence). V was shortened by 4 bases and J by 5 bases, with 16 bases between the two germline ends. CDR3 amino acids: CASSVQPRGDQPQHF. The CDR3, as DNA: TGTGCCAGCAGCGTCCAACCTCGGGGAGATCAGCCCCAGCATTTT.

This chain uses TRBV29-1 with TRBJ2-1, with D unresolved. Per the germline V gene, CDR1 is SQVTM and CDR2 is ANQGSEA. Trimming left V 0 bases short and J 3 bases short, with 9 bases between. The length of the CDR3 is 14 residues. This CDR3 is CSVEDSEVYNEQFF. CDR3 nucleotides: TGCAGCGTTGAAGATTCGGAAGTCTACAATGAGCAGTTCTTC.

There are many counts of this clonotype. CDR3 sequence reads: CASSLASGSSWYF. CDR3 coding DNA: TGCGCCAGCAGCTTAGCTAGCGGGAGTTCGTGGTACTTC. The V gene is TRBV5-1, the J gene TRBJ2-5, with 10 bases matching TRBD2. This CDR3 spans 13 amino acids. Unmatched junction bases numbered 8, after V lost 2 bases and J lost 13 bases. Germline V gives CDR1 SGHRS, CDR2 YFSETQ. Drawing the rest from reference TRBV5-1 and TRBJ2-5, the complete variable domain is KAGVTQTPRYLIKTRGQQVTLSCSPISGHRSVSWYQQTPGQGLQFLFEYFSETQRNKGNFPGRFSGRQFSNSRSEMNVSTLELGDSALYLCASSLASGSSWYFGPGTRLLVL.

This clonotype occurred a few times. The CDR3 DNA reads as TGTGCCACCAGTGACCCCGGGACAGGGGTGGCCGGGGAGCTGTTTTTT. Translated: CATSDPGTGVAGELFF. The V gene is TRBV24-1, the J gene TRBJ2-2, with TRBD1 identical over 10 bases. CDR3 length: 16 amino acids. The germline V gene has CDR1 KGHDR and CDR2 SFDVKD. V dropped 4 bases and J dropped 6; count of bases not matched to a gene: 7.

There are a few counts of this clonotype. The chain employs TRBV5-1 and TRBJ1-1, with TRBD1 matching over 7 bases. Trimming removed 3 bases from V and 1 base from J; junction bases left unmatched: 3. CDR3 length equals 14 residues. Per germline, CDR1 SGHRS and CDR2 YFSETQ. The CDR3 region has the DNA TGCGCCAGCAGCTACGGGACAGCGAACACTGAAGCTTTCTTT. The encoded protein is CASSYGTANTEAFF. The complete variable domain, with remaining parts taken from reference TRBV5-1 and TRBJ1-1, reads KAGVTQTPRYLIKTRGQQVTLSCSPISGHRSVSWYQQTPGQGLQFLFEYFSETQRNKGNFPGRFSGRQFSNSRSEMNVSTLELGDSALYLCASSYGTANTEAFFGQGTRLTVV.

This clonotype has only a few counts. The V and J genes are TRBV9 and TRBJ2-2; a possible D gene is TRBD2 (5 bases). Deletions cut 2 bases from V and 0 bases from J, with 14 bases between. There are 17 residues in the CDR3. Germline lookup yields CDR1 SGDLS and CDR2 YYNGEE. The CDR3 spells CASSVRRTESNTGELFF. The CDR3, as DNA: TGTGCCAGCAGCGTCAGAAGGACTGAGTCGAACACCGGGGAGCTGTTTTTT.

This chain links TRBV6-1 with TRBJ1-6; TRBD1 agrees at 8 bases. Per germline, CDR1 MNHNS and CDR2 SASEGT. Germline trimming cut 6 bases from V and 6 bases from J; bases unmatched to any gene: 13. This CDR3 has 17 residues. The CDR3 reads CASRRTTGQGGNSPLHF. The CDR3 nucleotides are TGTGCCAGCAGGAGGACCACCGGACAGGGAGGTAATTCACCCCTCCACTTT.

By proportion, this clonotype is medium-sized. The chain has TRBV5-1 and TRBJ2-3; 8 bases align to TRBD2. The germline gives CDR1 SGHRS, CDR2 YFSETQ. V trimming: 2 bases; J trimming: 4 bases; junction bases outside the gene matches: 9. The CDR3 has 16 residues. The CDR3 nucleotides are TGCGCCAGCAGCTTAGGAATCGGGAGGGAGGCAGATACGCAGTATTTT. This gives the protein CASSLGIGREADTQYF.

The rearrangement uses TRBV4-2 and TRBJ2-3; 9 bases align to TRBD2. Germline V gene sequence: CDR1 LGHNA, CDR2 YNFKEQ. V shed 1 base, J shed 0 bases, and the junction held 11 bases outside the gene matches. This CDR3 has 19 amino acids. In DNA, the CDR3 is TGTGCCAGCAGCCAAGTGGGTAGCGGGGGAATCTCTAGCACAGATACGCAGTATTTT. Its protein is CASSQVGSGGISSTDTQYF.

By frequency in the sample, this clonotype is medium-sized. For the CDR3, the DNA is TGTGCCAGCAGCCAACTAGCGGGAGGGGGTGAGCAGTTCTTC. The encoded protein is CASSQLAGGGEQFF. The chain links TRBV7-2 to TRBJ2-1, with 13 bases lining up with TRBD2. The J segment lost 9 bases and the V segment lost 5 bases, leaving 4 bases of the junction unmatched. The germline CDR1 and CDR2 sequences are SGHTA and FQGNSA. CDR3 length: 14 amino acids.

V is TRBV12-3 or TRBV12-4 and J is TRBJ1-2; the D gene is possibly TRBD1 (6 bases). Trimming shortened V by 5 bases and J by 11 bases, and 18 bases separated the two germline ends. CDR3 length: 13 residues. DNA of the CDR3: TGTGCCAGCAGTCCAGGGACATACGTTAATTACACCTTC. This codes for CASSPGTYVNYTF.

The genes are TRBV28 and TRBJ2-2, with D unclear. V was cut by 3 bases and J by 0 bases, with 8 bases left in between. The CDR3 is 15 amino acids. Germline CDR1 is MDHEN and CDR2 is SYDVKM. CDR3 loop: CASSLAAANTGELFF. The CDR3 DNA follows: TGTGCCAGCAGTTTGGCTGCTGCGAACACCGGGGAGCTGTTTTTT.

By share of the sample, this clonotype is medium-sized (0.01 to 0.1%). This chain uses TRBV30 with TRBJ2-1; TRBD1 or TRBD2 may be the D gene (5 bases each). There are 15 residues in the CDR3. The ends were cut back, 5 bases at V and 8 bases at J, with 22 bases in the middle. From germline, CDR1 is GTSNPN and CDR2 SVGIG (reference sequence). In DNA form, the CDR3 reads TGTGCCTGGGCCCCGGGGCAGGGAGAAATTGATGAGCAGTTCTTC. This encodes CAWAPGQGEIDEQFF.

This clonotype was recorded at least ten times. The V call is TRBV20-1, the J call TRBJ1-6, with 8 bases lining up with TRBD1. J gave up 5 bases and V 3 bases, and 6 bases lay outside the gene matches. Germline V gene data show CDR1 as DFQATT and CDR2 as SNEGSKA (reference sequence). The CDR3 loop spans 15 amino acids. CDR3 nucleotide sequence: TGCAGTGCTAGTAGGACAGGGAATAATAATTCACCCCTCCACTTT. Encoded protein: CSASRTGNNNSPLHF.

The chain couples TRBV7-2 to TRBJ1-1, with D possibly TRBD1 on 5 matching bases. The CDR3 loop spans 15 amino acids. V was trimmed by 2 bases and J by 5 bases, leaving 15 bases between them. Germline-derived CDR1 and CDR2 are SGHTA and FQGNSA. The CDR3 is CASSLPGGKSTEAFF. The CDR3 DNA follows: TGTGCCAGCAGCTTACCGGGGGGAAAGTCTACTGAAGCTTTCTTT.

This clonotype was recorded a few times. Here the CDR3 DNA reads TGCGCCAGCAGTCGGAGGACCCGTGGGGAAGCTTTCTTT. Amino acid sequence: CASSRRTRGEAFF. The chain has TRBV23-1 and TRBJ1-1; D gene unclear. TRBV23-1 carries the ORF label, with uncertain function. This CDR3 spans 13 amino acids. With 4 bases removed from V and 8 bases from J, the gap between germline ends came to 14 bases.

This clonotype was counted only a few times. The chain links TRBV6-1 to TRBJ2-3; no definite D call. The CDR3 contains 16 residues. V was cut by 0 bases and J by 4 bases, with 14 bases left in between. Germline V lookup: CDR1 MNHNS, CDR2 SASEGT. CDR3 amino acids: CASSEAGDGRADTQYF. The CDR3 nucleotides read TGTGCCAGCAGTGAAGCCGGCGATGGTCGGGCAGATACGCAGTATTTT.

This clonotype was counted a few times. The J gene is TRBJ2-4, the V gene TRBV3-1; a weak D match, TRBD1 (6 bases). Germline CDR1 is LGHDT and CDR2 is YNNKEL (reference sequence). The CDR3 totals 15 residues. The V and J ends lost 3 bases and 5 bases respectively, with 14 bases between them. The CDR3 protein is CASSHTPNRENIQYF. CDR3 in DNA: TGTGCCAGCAGCCATACGCCAAACAGGGAAAACATTCAGTACTTC.

This clonotype was picked up a small number of times. The chain has TRBV6-5 and TRBJ1-3; no clear D. The germline V gene encodes CDR1 MNHEY and CDR2 SVGAGI. The CDR3 is 14 amino acids. Trimming cost V 6 bases and J 2 bases, with 11 bases left between them. The CDR3 loop is CASRNGGTGNTIYF. In nucleotides, the CDR3 is TGTGCCAGCAGAAACGGTGGGACTGGAAACACCATATATTTT.

By share of the sample, this clonotype is medium-sized. The chain recombines TRBV18 with TRBJ2-3; either TRBD1 or TRBD2 may supply D (5 bases each). Trimming cost V 3 bases and J 1 base, with 5 bases left between them. The germline gives CDR1 KGHSH, CDR2 LQKENI. The CDR3 is made up of 13 amino acids. The DNA for the CDR3 is TGTGCCAGCTCACCGGGGGGCACAGATACGCAGTATTTT. Translated, it gives CASSPGGTDTQYF. Together with reference TRBV18 and TRBJ2-3, the CDR3 gives the full variable domain: NAGVMQNPRHLVRRRGQEARLRCSPMKGHSHVYWYRQLPEEGLKFMVYLQKENIIDESGMPKERFSAEFPKEGPSILRIQQVVRGDSAAYFCASSPGGTDTQYFGPGTRLTVL.

This clonotype turned up a few times. The rearrangement joins TRBV18 to TRBJ2-7; the D is unclear. V was pared by 3 bases and J by 7 bases, with 13 bases between. The CDR3 is 13 amino acids. CDR1 and CDR2 from the germline V gene are KGHSH and LQKENI. The CDR3 region is CASSPSATGEQYF. CDR3 DNA sequence: TGTGCCAGCTCACCCTCGGCGACCGGGGAGCAGTACTTC.

The V call is TRBV6-2 or TRBV6-3, the J call TRBJ1-4, with 7 bases matching TRBD1. The CDR3 is 13 amino acids. The germline V gene has CDR1 MNHEY and CDR2 SVGEGT. V lost 7 bases and J lost 4; bases outside the gene matches: 3. The CDR3 nucleotides are TGTGCCAGCAAGGACAGGAATAATGAAAAACTGTTTTTT. Translation: CASKDRNNEKLFF.

This clonotype was recorded only once. The chain employs TRBV6-5 and TRBJ2-7; D unclear. The germline V gene encodes CDR1 MNHEY and CDR2 SVGAGI. V shed 6 bases and J shed 7 bases, with 19 bases lying between them. This CDR3 comprises 14 residues. CDR3 bases: TGTGCCAGCAGCCCCACCACCACACGTGGGGAGCAGTACTTC. This translates into CASSPTTTRGEQYF.

This rearrangement joins TRBV7-2 to TRBJ2-7; D is undetermined. CDR3 size: 13 residues. Germline V lookup: CDR1 SGHTA, CDR2 FQGNSA. Trimming stripped 0 bases from V and 1 base from J, with 4 bases between. The CDR3 spells CASSLAGSYEQYF. The CDR3 nucleotides read TGTGCCAGCAGCTTAGCAGGGTCCTACGAGCAGTACTTC.